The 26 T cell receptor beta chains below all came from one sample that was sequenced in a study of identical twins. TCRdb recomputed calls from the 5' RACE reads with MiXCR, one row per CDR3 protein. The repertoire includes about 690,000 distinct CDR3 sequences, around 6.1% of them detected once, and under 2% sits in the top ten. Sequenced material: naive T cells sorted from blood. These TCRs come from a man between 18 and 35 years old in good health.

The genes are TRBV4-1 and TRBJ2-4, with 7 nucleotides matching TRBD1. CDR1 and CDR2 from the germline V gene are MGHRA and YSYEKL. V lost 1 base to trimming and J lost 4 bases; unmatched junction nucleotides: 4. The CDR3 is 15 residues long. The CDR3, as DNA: TGCGCCAGCAGCCAAGCGAACAGGGGAAAAAACATTCAGTACTTC. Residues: CASSQANRGKNIQYF.

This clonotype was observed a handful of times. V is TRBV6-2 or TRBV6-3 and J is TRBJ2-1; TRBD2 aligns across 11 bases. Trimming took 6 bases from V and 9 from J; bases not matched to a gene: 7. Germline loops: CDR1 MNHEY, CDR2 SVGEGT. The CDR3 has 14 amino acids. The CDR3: CASRIPGLAGEQFF. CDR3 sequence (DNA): TGTGCCAGCAGGATACCCGGACTAGCGGGTGAGCAGTTCTTC.

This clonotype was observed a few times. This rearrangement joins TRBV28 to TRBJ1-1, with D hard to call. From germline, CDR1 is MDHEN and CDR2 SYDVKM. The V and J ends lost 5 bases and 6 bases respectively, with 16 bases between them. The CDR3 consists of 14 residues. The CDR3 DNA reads TGTGCCAGCAGTCATCCCCGAGGGAATGCTGAAGCTTTCTTT. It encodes CASSHPRGNAEAFF.

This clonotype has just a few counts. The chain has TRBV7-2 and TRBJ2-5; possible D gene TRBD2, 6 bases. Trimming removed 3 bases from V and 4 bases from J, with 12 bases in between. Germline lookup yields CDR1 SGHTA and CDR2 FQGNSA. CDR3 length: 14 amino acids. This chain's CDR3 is CASSFGGVGETQYF. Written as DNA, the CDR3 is TGTGCCAGCAGCTTCGGCGGGGTTGGAGAGACCCAGTACTTC.

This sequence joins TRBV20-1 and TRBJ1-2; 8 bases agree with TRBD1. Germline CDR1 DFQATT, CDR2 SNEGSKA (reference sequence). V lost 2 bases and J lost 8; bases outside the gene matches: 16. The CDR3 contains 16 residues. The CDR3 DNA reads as TGCAGTGCTAGACTAAGGACAGGGCTTCTACTTGGCGGCTACACCTTC. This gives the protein CSARLRTGLLLGGYTF.

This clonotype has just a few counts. In nucleotides, the CDR3 is TGCGCCAGCAGCTTGTTAAATTCTGAGATGGAGACCCAGTACTTC. Translating it yields CASSLLNSEMETQYF. The V gene is TRBV5-1, the J gene TRBJ2-5; no clear D gene. Germline V gene lookup returns CDR1 SGHRS and CDR2 YFSETQ. The CDR3 runs to 15 residues. Between the trimmed V and J ends, which lost 1 base and 5 bases, there was a span of 15 bases.

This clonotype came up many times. For the CDR3, the DNA is TGCAGTGCCCTATGGGGGGAACCCAATGAGCAGTTCTTC. This translates into CSALWGEPNEQFF. The chain links TRBV20-1 to TRBJ2-1; the D gene is possibly TRBD2 (6 bases). CDR3 length: 13 residues. The V end was cut by 6 bases, the J end by 6 bases, with 15 bases between. Germline CDR1 DFQATT, CDR2 SNEGSKA (reference sequence).

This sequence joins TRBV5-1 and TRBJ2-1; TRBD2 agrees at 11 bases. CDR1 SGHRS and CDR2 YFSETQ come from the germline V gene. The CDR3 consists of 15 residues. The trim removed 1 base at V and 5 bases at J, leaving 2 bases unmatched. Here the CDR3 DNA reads TGCGCCAGCAGCTTGACTAGCGGGGGTCACAATGAGCAGTTCTTC. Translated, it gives CASSLTSGGHNEQFF.

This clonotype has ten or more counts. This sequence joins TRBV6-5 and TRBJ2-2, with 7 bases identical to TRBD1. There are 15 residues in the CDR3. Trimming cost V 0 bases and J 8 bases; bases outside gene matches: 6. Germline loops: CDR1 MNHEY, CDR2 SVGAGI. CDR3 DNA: TGTGCCAGCAGTTACTCGAATAAGGGGGCTGGGGAGCTGTTTTTT. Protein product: CASSYSNKGAGELFF.

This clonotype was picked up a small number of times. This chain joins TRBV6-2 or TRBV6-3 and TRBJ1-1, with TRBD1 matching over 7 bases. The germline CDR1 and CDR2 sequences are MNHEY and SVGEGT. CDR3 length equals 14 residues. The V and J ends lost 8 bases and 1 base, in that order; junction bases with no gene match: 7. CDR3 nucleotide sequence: TGTGCCAGCGGAAACTACAGGGGGAACACTGAAGCTTTCTTT. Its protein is CASGNYRGNTEAFF.

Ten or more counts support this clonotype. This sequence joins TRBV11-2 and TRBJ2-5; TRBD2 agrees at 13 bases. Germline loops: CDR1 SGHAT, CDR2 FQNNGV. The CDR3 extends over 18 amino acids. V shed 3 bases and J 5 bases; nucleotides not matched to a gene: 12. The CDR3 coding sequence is TGTGCCAGCAGCTTCTACTCCGGGACTAGCGGGACTGGGGAGACCCAGTACTTC. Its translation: CASSFYSGTSGTGETQYF.

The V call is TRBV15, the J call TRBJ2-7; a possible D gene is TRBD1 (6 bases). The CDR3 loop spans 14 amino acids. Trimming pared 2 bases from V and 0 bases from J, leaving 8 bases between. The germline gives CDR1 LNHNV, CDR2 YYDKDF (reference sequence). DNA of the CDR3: TGTGCCACCAGCAGACCGGGACACTCCTACGAGCAGTACTTC. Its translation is CATSRPGHSYEQYF.

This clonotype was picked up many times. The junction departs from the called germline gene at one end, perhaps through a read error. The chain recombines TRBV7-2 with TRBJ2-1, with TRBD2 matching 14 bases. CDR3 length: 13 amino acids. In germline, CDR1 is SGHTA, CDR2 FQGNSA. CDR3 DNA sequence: TGTGCCAGCAGCTGGACTAGCGGGAGGTTTTGGGACTTC. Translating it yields CASSWTSGRFWDF.

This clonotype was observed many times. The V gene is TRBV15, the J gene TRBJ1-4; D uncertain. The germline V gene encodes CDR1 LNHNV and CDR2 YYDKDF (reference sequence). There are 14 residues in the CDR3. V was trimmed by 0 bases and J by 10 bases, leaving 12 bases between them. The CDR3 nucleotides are TGTGCCACCAGCAGAGAAGGGAATGCGGGAAAACTGTTTTTT. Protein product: CATSREGNAGKLFF.

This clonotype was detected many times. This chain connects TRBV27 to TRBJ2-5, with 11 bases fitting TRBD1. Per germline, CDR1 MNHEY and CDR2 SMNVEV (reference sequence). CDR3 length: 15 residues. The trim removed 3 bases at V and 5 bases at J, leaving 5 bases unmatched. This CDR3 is CASSLGDRGLETQYF. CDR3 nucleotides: TGTGCCAGCAGTTTGGGGGACAGGGGGTTGGAGACCCAGTACTTC.

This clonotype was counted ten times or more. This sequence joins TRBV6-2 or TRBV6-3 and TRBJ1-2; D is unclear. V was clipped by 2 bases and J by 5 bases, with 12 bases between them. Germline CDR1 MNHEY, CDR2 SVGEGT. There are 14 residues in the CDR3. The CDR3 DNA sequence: TGTGCCAGCAGTTACACTCCAGTTCCTTATGGCTACACCTTC. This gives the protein CASSYTPVPYGYTF.

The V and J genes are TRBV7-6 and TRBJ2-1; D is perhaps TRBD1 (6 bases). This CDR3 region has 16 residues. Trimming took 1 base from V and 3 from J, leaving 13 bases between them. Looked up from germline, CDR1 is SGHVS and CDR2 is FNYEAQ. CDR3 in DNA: TGTGCCAGCAGCTTAGACCCAGCAGGGGACTACAATGAGCAGTTCTTC. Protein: CASSLDPAGDYNEQFF.

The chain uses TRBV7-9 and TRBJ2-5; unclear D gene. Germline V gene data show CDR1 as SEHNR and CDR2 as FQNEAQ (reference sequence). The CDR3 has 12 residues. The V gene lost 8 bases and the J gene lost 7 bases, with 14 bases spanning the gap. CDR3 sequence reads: CASGQDQATQYF. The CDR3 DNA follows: TGTGCCAGCGGGCAGGACCAGGCGACCCAGTACTTC.

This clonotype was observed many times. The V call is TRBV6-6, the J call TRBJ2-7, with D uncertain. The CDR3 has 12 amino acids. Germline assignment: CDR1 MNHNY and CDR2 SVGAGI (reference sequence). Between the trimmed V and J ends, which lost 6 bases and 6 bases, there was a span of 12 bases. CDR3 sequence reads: CASRPQDGEQYV. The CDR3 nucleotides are TGTGCCAGCAGACCCCAGGACGGCGAGCAGTACGTC.

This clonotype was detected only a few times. This CDR3 is CATSPQDRSSYNEQFF. DNA for the CDR3: TGTGCCACCAGCCCTCAGGACAGGAGCTCCTACAATGAGCAGTTCTTC. The V gene is TRBV24-1, the J gene TRBJ2-1; 7 bases are a match to TRBD1. Germline V gene lookup returns CDR1 KGHDR and CDR2 SFDVKD. After removal of 7 bases from V and 0 bases from J, the junction contained 8 bases not matched to a gene. CDR3 size: 16 residues.

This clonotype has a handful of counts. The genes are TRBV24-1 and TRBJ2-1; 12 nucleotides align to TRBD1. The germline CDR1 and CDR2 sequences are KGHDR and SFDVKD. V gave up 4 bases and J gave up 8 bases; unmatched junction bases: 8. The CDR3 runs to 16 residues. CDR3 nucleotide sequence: TGTGCCACCAGTGAGCATCCGGGACAGGGGGCGGATGAGCAGTTCTTC. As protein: CATSEHPGQGADEQFF.

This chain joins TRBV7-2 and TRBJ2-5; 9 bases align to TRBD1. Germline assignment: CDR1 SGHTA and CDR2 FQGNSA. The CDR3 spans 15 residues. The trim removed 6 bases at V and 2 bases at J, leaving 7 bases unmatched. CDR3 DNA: TGTGCCAGCAGTTGGACCGGGACAGGGCAAGAGACCCAGTACTTC. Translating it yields CASSWTGTGQETQYF.

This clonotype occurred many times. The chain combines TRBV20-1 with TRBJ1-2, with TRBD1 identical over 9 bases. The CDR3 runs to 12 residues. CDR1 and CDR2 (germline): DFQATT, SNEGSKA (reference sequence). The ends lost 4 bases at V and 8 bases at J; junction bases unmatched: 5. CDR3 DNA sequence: TGCAGTGCTAACAGGGGGCGGGAGGGCTACACCTTC. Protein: CSANRGREGYTF.

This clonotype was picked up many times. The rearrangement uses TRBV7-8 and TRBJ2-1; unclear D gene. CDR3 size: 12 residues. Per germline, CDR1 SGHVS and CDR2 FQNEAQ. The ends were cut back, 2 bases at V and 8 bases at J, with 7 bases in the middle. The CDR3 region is CASSLLSDEQFF. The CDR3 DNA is TGTGCCAGCAGCTTATTAAGCGATGAGCAGTTCTTC.

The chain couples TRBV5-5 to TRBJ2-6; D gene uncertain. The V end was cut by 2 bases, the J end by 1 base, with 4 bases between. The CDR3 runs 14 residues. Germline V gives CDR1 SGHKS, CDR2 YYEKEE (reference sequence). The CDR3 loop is CASSFESGANVLTF. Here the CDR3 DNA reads TGTGCCAGCAGCTTCGAATCTGGGGCCAACGTCCTGACTTTC.

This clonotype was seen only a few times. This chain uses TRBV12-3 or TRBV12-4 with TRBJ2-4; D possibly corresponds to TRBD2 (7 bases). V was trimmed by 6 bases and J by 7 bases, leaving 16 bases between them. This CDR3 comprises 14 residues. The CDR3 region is CASRVGGVQNIQYF. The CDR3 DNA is TGTGCCAGCAGAGTAGGGGGGGTGCAGAACATTCAGTACTTC.